This T cell receptor beta chain was identified in a study of beta chain features in type 1 diabetes. Overall study findings and caveats: At VDJ recombination sites, type 1 diabetes patients had fewer insertions and more deleted nucleotides. Equally in patients and controls, shorter templates might have been favored by PCR.

Of the isolated RNA, all was reverse transcribed, and so the sequenced material was expressed TCRB transcripts. Repertoires were generated with immunoSEQ multiplex PCR, while TCRdb's copy carries only in-frame clones and drops some. Of more than 150,000 clones in the sample, about an eighth are singletons; the top ten hold 0.55% to 0.8%. Donors contributed one heparinised blood draw apiece, averaging about 120 mL. From germline, CDR1 is SGHAT and CDR2 FQNNGV. The CDR3 runs 14 residues. The V gene end was trimmed by 1 base and the J gene end by 3 bases; junction bases not matched to a gene: 2. In regard to this clone: Its target is unknown.

The V and J genes are TRBV11-2 and TRBJ2-5, with 7 bases that match TRBD2. What was sequenced was central memory CD4+ T cells from blood. The clonotype was recovered from a woman aged 18-30 years in good health. The CDR3 loop is CASSLAGGKETQYF. Written as DNA, the CDR3 is TGTGCCAGCAGCTTAGCGGGAGGCAAAGAGACCCAGTACTTC.